This T cell receptor (beta chain) was documented in a study of OX40 agonist ivuxolimab in advanced cancers. This clone appeared once. Germline CDR1 SGHRS, CDR2 YFSETQ. The CDR3 length is 15 residues. V lost 0 bases, J lost 2 bases, and 10 bases lay in between. Measured with immunoSEQ multiplex PCR; TCRdb has only the in-frame clones, and not every one. The table includes approximately 82,000 clones, 80% to 90% detected once. Sample: CD4+ or CD8+ T cells sorted from blood, taken in a trial of the OX40 agonist ivuxolimab. The genes are TRBV5-1 and TRBJ2-3; D may be TRBD2 (6 bases). The source is an adult with an advanced solid tumor such as melanoma, head and neck, liver or kidney cancer. The CDR3 is CASSLAGDPTDTQYF. CDR3 nucleotide sequence: TGCGCCAGCAGCTTGGCGGGAGATCCCACAGATACGCAGTATTTT. The full variable domain, with the rest looked up from reference TRBV5-1 and TRBJ2-3, is KAGVTQTPRYLIKTRGQQVTLSCSPISGHRSVSWYQQTPGQGLQFLFEYFSETQRNKGNFPGRFSGRQFSNSRSEMNVSTLELGDSALYLCASSLAGDPTDTQYFGPGTRLTVL.